The clone carrying this T cell receptor (beta chain) appeared a single time. The sample comes from a study of lymphopenia after photon versus proton radiotherapy. TCRdb's copy holds only in-frame clones and misses some; the assay was immunoSEQ multiplex PCR. The sample lists about 25,000 clones; 87% were seen once. The CDR3 totals 12 residues. Trimming shortened V by 2 bases and J by 6 bases, and 4 bases separated the two germline ends. The germline V gene encodes CDR1 MNHEY and CDR2 SVGAGI. The chain joins TRBV6-5 to TRBJ2-2, with D unresolved. The specimen comprised peripheral blood, sampled from a patient treated with photon-based radiotherapy. The source of this sequence is a man aged 50-60 years with gastric cancer. The CDR3 DNA is TGTGCCAGCAGTTACGGTTCCGGGGAGCTGTTTTTT. This gives the protein CASSYGSGELFF.